The 10 T cell receptor beta chains in this list originate from one sample, sequenced in a study of T-cell memory formation after mild COVID-19. TCRdb re-derived calls from the 5' RACE reads in MiXCR, one entry per CDR3 protein. Of around 55,000 distinct CDR3 sequences listed, more than 9% are singletons. Sequenced input: PBMCs or a T cell subset sorted from them (not recorded which). These receptor sequences come from a man aged 18 to 30 who had mild COVID-19 (a few samples of this study predate the infection). Cell type and time point are not known.

The chain carries TRBV18 and TRBJ1-5; the match to TRBD1 covers 10 bases. V shed 8 bases and J 5 bases; nucleotides not matched to a gene: 6. CDR1 and CDR2 from the germline V gene are KGHSH and LQKENI. The CDR3 runs to 14 residues. The CDR3 sequence: CASRRGTGDQPQHF. CDR3 nucleotides: TGTGCCAGCCGCAGGGGGACAGGGGATCAGCCCCAGCATTTT.

By frequency in the sample, this clonotype is medium-sized. The chain links TRBV7-2 to TRBJ1-2, with 9 bases that match TRBD1. Trimming cost V 5 bases and J 7 bases; bases outside gene matches: 11. Germline CDR1 SGHTA, CDR2 FQGNSA. CDR3 length: 15 residues. CDR3 protein: CASSITGTGSSGYTF. The CDR3 DNA sequence: TGTGCCAGCAGCATAACCGGGACAGGGTCAAGTGGCTACACCTTC.

This clonotype was observed at least ten times. The rearrangement uses TRBV4-3 and TRBJ2-1, with D perhaps assigned TRBD1 or TRBD2 (5 bases each). Germline V lookup: CDR1 LGHNA, CDR2 YSLEER. V was cut by 1 base and J by 8 bases, with 27 bases left in between. The CDR3 has 19 amino acids. CDR3 nucleotide sequence: TGCGCCAGCAGCCAAGTGGGGGACGGGACCTACGGTGCCCGCGATGAGCAGTTCTTC. This codes for CASSQVGDGTYGARDEQFF.

The V call is TRBV9, the J call TRBJ1-2, with 11 bases that match TRBD1. The CDR3 extends over 14 amino acids. Trimming removed 4 bases from V and 7 bases from J; junction bases left unmatched: 6. Germline CDR1 and CDR2: SGDLS and YYNGEE. CDR3 region: CASSTRTGGGGYTF. Here the CDR3 DNA reads TGTGCCAGCAGCACCCGGACAGGGGGCGGTGGCTACACCTTC.

The chain has TRBV3-1 and TRBJ1-1; possible D gene TRBD1, 5 bases. The CDR3 spans 12 residues. Trimming removed 8 bases from V and 2 bases from J, with 9 bases in between. Germline V gene lookup returns CDR1 LGHDT and CDR2 YNNKEL (reference sequence). This CDR3 reads CASSDSNTEAFF. The CDR3 DNA follows: TGTGCCAGCTCCGACAGTAACACTGAAGCTTTCTTT.

This clonotype was counted many times. This chain joins TRBV7-3 and TRBJ2-3; 11 bases are shared with TRBD2. This CDR3 spans 15 amino acids. Germline assignment: CDR1 SGHTA and CDR2 FQGTGA. With 5 bases clipped from V and 6 bases from J, the junction kept 7 bases outside the gene matches. CDR3 DNA: TGTGCCAGCAGCAAGACTAGCGGGGAAAGGGATACGCAGTATTTT. Protein product: CASSKTSGERDTQYF.

The table lists this clonotype with many counts. The rearrangement joins TRBV20-1 to TRBJ2-7; 10 nucleotides match TRBD2. The CDR3 spans 14 residues. V shed 6 bases and J 0 bases; nucleotides not matched to a gene: 5. Germline V gene data show CDR1 as DFQATT and CDR2 as SNEGSKA (reference sequence). The CDR3: CSAGLAGDSYEQYF. The CDR3 bases are TGCAGTGCAGGTCTAGCGGGGGACTCCTACGAGCAGTACTTC.

The chain employs TRBV6-5 and TRBJ1-5; 8 bases are shared with TRBD1. V was pared by 6 bases and J by 3 bases, with 1 base of the junction left unmatched. Germline V gene data show CDR1 as MNHEY and CDR2 as SVGAGI. This CDR3 region has 13 residues. The CDR3 region is CASRDRDNQPQHF. The CDR3 DNA follows: TGTGCCAGCAGGGACAGGGACAATCAGCCCCAGCATTTT.

This clonotype has only a few counts. The rearrangement uses TRBV9 and TRBJ2-3; 9 nucleotides agree with TRBD1. From germline, CDR1 is SGDLS and CDR2 YYNGEE. V lost 4 bases and J lost 3; bases outside the gene matches: 9. This CDR3 contains 16 residues. CDR3 nucleotide sequence: TGTGCCAGCAGCATCTCGACAGGGGGAAGAACAGATACGCAGTATTTT. Its translation: CASSISTGGRTDTQYF.

The rearrangement uses TRBV27 and TRBJ1-2; D is perhaps TRBD1 (5 bases). The V end lost 2 bases, the J end lost 8 bases, and 15 bases lay between the germline ends. Germline loops: CDR1 MNHEY, CDR2 SMNVEV (reference sequence). This CDR3 is built from 14 residues. CDR3 region: CASSLGDGAFGYTF. CDR3 nucleotides: TGTGCCAGCAGTTTAGGGGACGGGGCTTTCGGCTACACCTTC.